These 17 T cell receptor beta chains were all obtained from the same sample, sequenced in a study of blood T cell repertoires in COVID-19 (dated by TCRdb to between 2020 and 2021). The library was obtained by the immunoSEQ multiplex PCR assay. The table comes from immuneACCESS by way of TCRdb, which keeps in-frame sequences with V and J called. Part of the clones is missing from these tables; in studies checked, under half for an unresolved V gene and the rest for unknown reasons. The sample table lists about 97,000 clones, almost 90% of them with a count of one. The ten biggest clones cover 2.1% of the sample. The sequenced material came from peripheral blood. These receptors came from a man between 45 and 60 years old with COVID-19, enrolled during active disease.

This clone was detected only once. V usage is TRBV11-2 and J usage is TRBJ1-1; D is undetermined. Trimming took off 3 bases at V and 3 bases at J, with 8 bases between the two ends. This CDR3 contains 13 residues. Germline V gives CDR1 SGHAT, CDR2 FQNNGV. CDR3: CASSFIPDTEAFF. The CDR3, as DNA: TGTGCCAGCAGCTTCATACCGGACACTGAAGCTTTCTTT. The full variable domain, with the rest looked up from reference TRBV11-2 and TRBJ1-1, is EAGVAQSPRYKIIEKRQSVAFWCNPISGHATLYWYQQILGQGPKLLIQFQNNGVVDDSQLPKDRFSAERLKGVDSTLKIQPAKLEDSAVYLCASSFIPDTEAFFGQGTRLTVV.

The chain carries TRBV4-1 and TRBJ1-5; D gene unclear. V shed 3 bases and J shed 0 bases, with 9 bases lying between them. CDR3 size: 15 residues. Germline V gene lookup returns CDR1 MGHRA and CDR2 YSYEKL. CDR3 residues: CASSQAGSSNQPQHF. CDR3 bases: TGCGCCAGCAGCCAGGCGGGGTCTAGCAATCAGCCCCAGCATTTT.

This chain uses TRBV5-5 with TRBJ1-1; no definite D call. This CDR3 is built from 12 residues. V gave up 2 bases and J gave up 7 bases, with 9 bases separating them. Germline V gene lookup returns CDR1 SGHKS and CDR2 YYEKEE (reference sequence). The CDR3 reads CASSLGTGEAFF. The CDR3 region has the DNA TGTGCCAGCAGCTTAGGAACGGGTGAAGCTTTCTTT.

The V call is TRBV19, the J call TRBJ1-1; 8 bases match TRBD1. Per germline, CDR1 LNHDA and CDR2 SQIVND (reference sequence). The CDR3 length is 16 residues. Trimming removed 8 bases from V and 0 bases from J; junction bases left unmatched: 11. In nucleotides, the CDR3 is TGTGCCAGTCTCCCCCTGACAGGGGTCATGAACACTGAAGCTTTCTTT. It yields the protein CASLPLTGVMNTEAFF. Looking up the rest from reference TRBV19 and TRBJ1-1 gives the full variable domain: DGGITQSPKYLFRKEGQNVTLSCEQNLNHDAMYWYRQDPGQGLRLIYYSQIVNDFQKGDIAEGYSVSREKKESFPLTVTSAQKNPTAFYLCASLPLTGVMNTEAFFGQGTRLTVV.

This clone showed up just once. The chain employs TRBV25-1 and TRBJ2-5; 8 nucleotides match TRBD2. Germline values: CDR1 MGHDK, CDR2 SYGVNS. There are 16 residues in the CDR3. J gave up 4 bases and V 2 bases, and 9 bases lay outside the gene matches. CDR3 in DNA: TGTGCCAGCAGTGAAGGGGGGTGGCTAGCGGGAGAGACCCAGTACTTC. Encoded protein: CASSEGGWLAGETQYF.

This clone was counted a few times. The V and J genes are TRBV30 and TRBJ1-1, with D perhaps TRBD1 (5 bases). Trimming cost V 1 base and J 4 bases, with 10 bases left between them. The germline V gene encodes CDR1 GTSNPN and CDR2 SVGIG (reference sequence). The CDR3 spans 13 residues. The CDR3 nucleotides are TGTGCCTGGAGTGGGAACAGGTTCACTGAAGCTTTCTTT. Translated, it gives CAWSGNRFTEAFF. Filled out from reference TRBV30 and TRBJ1-1, the complete variable domain reads SQTIHQWPATLVQPVGSPLSLECTVEGTSNPNLYWYRQAAGRGLQLLFYSVGIGQISSEVPQNLSASRPQDRQFILSSKKLLLSDSGFYLCAWSGNRFTEAFFGQGTRLTVV.

The genes are TRBV2 and TRBJ1-5, with 7 bases aligning to TRBD1. There are 14 residues in the CDR3. V shed 5 bases, J shed 5 bases, and the junction held 6 bases outside the gene matches. The germline V gene has CDR1 SNHLY and CDR2 FYNNEI. The DNA of the CDR3 is TGTGCCAGCAGTACCACAGGGGAAGATCAGCCCCAGCATTTT. As protein: CASSTTGEDQPQHF.

This clone was counted once. The gene calls are TRBV6-2 or TRBV6-3 and TRBJ2-3; 9 positions match TRBD2. The germline V gene has CDR1 MNHEY and CDR2 SVGEGT. Trimming cost V 6 bases and J 4 bases; bases outside gene matches: 8. This CDR3 has 15 amino acids. The CDR3 sequence: CASSHIAGASDTQYF. The CDR3 DNA reads as TGTGCCAGCAGCCACATAGCGGGGGCCTCAGATACGCAGTATTTT.

This chain uses TRBV10-3 with TRBJ2-7, with 12 bases aligning to TRBD1. The CDR3 runs to 14 residues. Germline CDR1 and CDR2: ENHRY and SYGVKD. The trim removed 8 bases at V and 3 bases at J, leaving 5 bases unmatched. This chain's CDR3 is CAIRRDRGLYEQYF. The CDR3 coding sequence is TGTGCCATCCGCCGGGACAGGGGGCTCTACGAGCAGTACTTC.

The CDR3 loop is CASSLKGQPSYEQYF. The CDR3 region has the DNA TGTGCCAGCAGCTTGAAGGGACAGCCCTCCTACGAGCAGTACTTC. This chain links TRBV5-4 with TRBJ2-7; 7 bases align to TRBD1. Germline-derived CDR1 and CDR2 are SGHNT and YYREEE (reference sequence). The CDR3 runs 15 residues. J gave up 0 bases and V 1 base, and 4 bases lay outside the gene matches.

DNA of the CDR3: TGTGCCAGCAGCCAAGCTCCCTTCGAGCAGTACTTC. It yields the protein CASSQAPFEQYF. V and J are TRBV3-1 (or the pseudogene TRBV3-2) and TRBJ2-7, with D unclear. Trimming pared 1 base from V and 6 bases from J, leaving 7 bases between. CDR1 and CDR2 (germline): LGHDT, YNNKEL (reference sequence). This CDR3 contains 12 residues.

The chain uses TRBV5-4 and TRBJ2-1; 8 positions match TRBD1. The germline gives CDR1 SGHNT, CDR2 YYREEE (reference sequence). V trimming: 1 base; J trimming: 14 bases; junction bases outside the gene matches: 8. The CDR3 runs to 13 residues. The chain's CDR3 is CASSLTGGPSKFF. Here the CDR3 DNA reads TGTGCCAGCAGCTTGACAGGGGGGCCCAGTAAGTTCTTC.

The chain employs TRBV27 and TRBJ1-2; the match to TRBD1 covers 7 bases. The CDR3 runs to 13 residues. Germline CDR1 is MNHEY and CDR2 is SMNVEV (reference sequence). J was trimmed by 5 bases and V by 5 bases; bases with no gene match: 5. In DNA form, the CDR3 reads TGTGCCAGCAGTAGGGACAGCGGATATGGCTACACCTTC. Residues: CASSRDSGYGYTF.

The chain joins TRBV6-5 to TRBJ1-6, with D hard to call. This CDR3 contains 16 residues. CDR1 MNHEY and CDR2 SVGAGI come from the germline V gene. V dropped 2 bases and J dropped 7 bases, with 15 bases sitting between them. CDR3 in amino acids: CASSYTPPGMNSPLHF. For the CDR3, the DNA is TGTGCCAGCAGTTACACGCCCCCCGGTATGAATTCACCCCTCCACTTT.

The chain uses TRBV10-3 and TRBJ1-5; TRBD1 is a possible D gene (6 bases). This CDR3 spans 14 amino acids. Germline V gives CDR1 ENHRY, CDR2 SYGVKD. The V end lost 4 bases, the J end lost 0 bases, and 7 bases lay between the germline ends. CDR3 in DNA: TGTGCCATCAGTGGGACAGATAGCAATCAGCCCCAGCATTTT. This codes for CAISGTDSNQPQHF.

As for this clone: The sample holds other DNA sequences that translate to the same CDR3. This sequence joins TRBV10-3 and TRBJ2-1, with 10 bases that match TRBD2. Germline lookup yields CDR1 ENHRY and CDR2 SYGVKD. The CDR3 is 15 amino acids. Trimming removed 2 bases from V and 4 bases from J; junction bases left unmatched: 2. The CDR3 DNA reads TGTGCCATCAGTGAGGCTAGCGGGGGATACAATGAGCAGTTCTTC. Translation gives CAISEASGGYNEQFF.

The count of this clone is one. The chain uses TRBV7-2 and TRBJ1-2; D is undetermined. Trimming cost V 2 bases and J 8 bases, with 9 bases left between them. The germline V gene has CDR1 SGHTA and CDR2 FQGNSA. The CDR3 has 12 amino acids. Here the CDR3 reads CASSLNGRGYTF. CDR3 in DNA: TGTGCCAGCAGCTTAAACGGCAGGGGCTACACCTTC.